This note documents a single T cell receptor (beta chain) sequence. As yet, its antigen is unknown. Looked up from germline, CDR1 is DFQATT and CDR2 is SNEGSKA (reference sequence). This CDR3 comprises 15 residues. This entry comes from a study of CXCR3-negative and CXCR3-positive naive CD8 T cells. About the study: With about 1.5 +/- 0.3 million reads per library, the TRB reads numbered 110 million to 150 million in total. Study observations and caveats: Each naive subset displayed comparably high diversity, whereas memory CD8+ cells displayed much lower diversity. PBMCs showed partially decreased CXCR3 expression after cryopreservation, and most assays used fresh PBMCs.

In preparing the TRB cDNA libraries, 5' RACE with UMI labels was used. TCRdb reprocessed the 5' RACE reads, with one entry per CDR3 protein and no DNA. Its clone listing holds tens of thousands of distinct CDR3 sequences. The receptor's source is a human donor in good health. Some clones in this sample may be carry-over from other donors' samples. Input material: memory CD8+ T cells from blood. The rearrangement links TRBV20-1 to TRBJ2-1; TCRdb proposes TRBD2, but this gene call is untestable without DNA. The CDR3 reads CSARLGEADYNEQFF.